The sequence of this T cell receptor (beta chain) was determined in a study of blood T cells in healthy people across ages. The wider study: With template switching, about one barcoded beta molecule was captured per two T cells.

The donors, all healthy, were Caucasians living in Russia, aged about 6 to 95. Roughly 10 milliliters was the volume of peripheral blood drawn from each donor. Then a second PCR, running about 7 to 11 cycles, was carried out with a sample-barcoded 5' primer and a J-beta primer mix. TCRdb reprocessed the 5' RACE reads via MiXCR and lists one record per CDR3 protein. In the table there are 1,500,000 or so distinct CDR3 sequences, 35% to 45% of which are singletons. This clonotype was counted between two and nine times. Looked up from germline, CDR1 is KGHDR and CDR2 is SFDVKD. The trim removed 5 bases at V and 3 bases at J, leaving 6 bases unmatched. CDR3 length: 14 amino acids.

The J gene is TRBJ2-7, the V gene TRBV24-1, with TRBD1 matching 7 bases. The clonotype comes from a woman between 18 and 29 years old in good health. The sequenced sample was blood. DNA for the CDR3: TGTGCCACCAGTGCCCAGGGACAGCGCTACGAGCAGTACTTC. Its translation: CATSAQGQRYEQYF.